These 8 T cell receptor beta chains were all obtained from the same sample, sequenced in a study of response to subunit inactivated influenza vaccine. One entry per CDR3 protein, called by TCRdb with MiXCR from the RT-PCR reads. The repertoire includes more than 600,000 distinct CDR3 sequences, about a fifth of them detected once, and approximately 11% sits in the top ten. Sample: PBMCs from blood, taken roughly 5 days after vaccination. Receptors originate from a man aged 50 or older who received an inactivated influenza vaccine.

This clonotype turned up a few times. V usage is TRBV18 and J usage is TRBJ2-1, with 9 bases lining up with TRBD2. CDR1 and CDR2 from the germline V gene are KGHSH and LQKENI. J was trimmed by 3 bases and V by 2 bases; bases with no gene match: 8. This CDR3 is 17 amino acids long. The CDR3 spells CASSPSVGTSFYNEQFF. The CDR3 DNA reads TGTGCCAGCTCACCAAGTGTTGGGACTAGCTTCTACAATGAGCAGTTCTTC.

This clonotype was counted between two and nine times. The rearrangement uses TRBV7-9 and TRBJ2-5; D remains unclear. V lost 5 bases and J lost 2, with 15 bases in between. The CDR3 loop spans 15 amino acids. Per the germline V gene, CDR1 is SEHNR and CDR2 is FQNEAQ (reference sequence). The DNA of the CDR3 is TGTGCCAGCAGCCCCCCCGGCTATGGGCAAGAGACCCAGTACTTC. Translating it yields CASSPPGYGQETQYF. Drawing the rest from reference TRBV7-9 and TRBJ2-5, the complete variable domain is DTGVSQNPRHKITKRGQNVTFRCDPISEHNRLYWYRQTLGQGPEFLTYFQNEAQLEKSRLLSDRFSAERPKGSFSTLEIQRTEQGDSAMYLCASSPPGYGQETQYFGPGTRLLVL.

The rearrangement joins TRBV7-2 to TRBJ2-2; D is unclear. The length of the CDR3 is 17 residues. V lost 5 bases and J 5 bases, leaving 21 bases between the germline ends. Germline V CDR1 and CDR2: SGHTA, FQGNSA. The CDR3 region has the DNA TGTGCCAGCAGCACCCATCCAGGTGCCCCGAGGACCGGGGAGCTGTTTTTT. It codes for CASSTHPGAPRTGELFF.

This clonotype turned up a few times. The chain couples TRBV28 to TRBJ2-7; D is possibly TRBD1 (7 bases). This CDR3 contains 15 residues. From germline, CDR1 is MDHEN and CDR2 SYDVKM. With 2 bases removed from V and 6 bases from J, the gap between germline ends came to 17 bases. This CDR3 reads CASSLRPGGSTEQYF. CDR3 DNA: TGTGCCAGCAGTTTACGGCCAGGGGGGTCGACCGAGCAGTACTTC.

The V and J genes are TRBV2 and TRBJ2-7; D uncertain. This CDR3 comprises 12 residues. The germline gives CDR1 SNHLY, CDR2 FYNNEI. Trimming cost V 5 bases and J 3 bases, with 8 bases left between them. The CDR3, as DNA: TGTGCCAGCAGTAAAAAGGGCTACGAGCAGTACTTC. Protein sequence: CASSKKGYEQYF.

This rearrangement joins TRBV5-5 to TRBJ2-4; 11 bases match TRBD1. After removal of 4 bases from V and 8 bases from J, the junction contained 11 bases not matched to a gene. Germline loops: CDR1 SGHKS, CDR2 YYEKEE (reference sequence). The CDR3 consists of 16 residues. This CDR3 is CASSPLRTGGGDIQYF. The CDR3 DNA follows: TGTGCCAGCAGCCCTCTACGGACAGGGGGCGGAGACATTCAGTACTTC.

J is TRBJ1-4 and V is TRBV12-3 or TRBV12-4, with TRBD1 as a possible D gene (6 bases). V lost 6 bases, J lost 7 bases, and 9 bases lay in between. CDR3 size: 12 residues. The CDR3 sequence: CASSRGVEKLFF. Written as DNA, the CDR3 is TGTGCCAGCAGCAGGGGAGTTGAAAAACTGTTTTTT.

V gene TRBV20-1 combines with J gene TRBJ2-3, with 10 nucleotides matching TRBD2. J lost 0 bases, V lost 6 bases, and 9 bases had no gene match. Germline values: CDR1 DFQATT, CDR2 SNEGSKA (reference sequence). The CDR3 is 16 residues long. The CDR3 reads CSAIDRTSGSTDTQYF. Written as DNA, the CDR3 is TGCAGTGCCATCGACCGGACTAGCGGAAGCACAGATACGCAGTATTTT.